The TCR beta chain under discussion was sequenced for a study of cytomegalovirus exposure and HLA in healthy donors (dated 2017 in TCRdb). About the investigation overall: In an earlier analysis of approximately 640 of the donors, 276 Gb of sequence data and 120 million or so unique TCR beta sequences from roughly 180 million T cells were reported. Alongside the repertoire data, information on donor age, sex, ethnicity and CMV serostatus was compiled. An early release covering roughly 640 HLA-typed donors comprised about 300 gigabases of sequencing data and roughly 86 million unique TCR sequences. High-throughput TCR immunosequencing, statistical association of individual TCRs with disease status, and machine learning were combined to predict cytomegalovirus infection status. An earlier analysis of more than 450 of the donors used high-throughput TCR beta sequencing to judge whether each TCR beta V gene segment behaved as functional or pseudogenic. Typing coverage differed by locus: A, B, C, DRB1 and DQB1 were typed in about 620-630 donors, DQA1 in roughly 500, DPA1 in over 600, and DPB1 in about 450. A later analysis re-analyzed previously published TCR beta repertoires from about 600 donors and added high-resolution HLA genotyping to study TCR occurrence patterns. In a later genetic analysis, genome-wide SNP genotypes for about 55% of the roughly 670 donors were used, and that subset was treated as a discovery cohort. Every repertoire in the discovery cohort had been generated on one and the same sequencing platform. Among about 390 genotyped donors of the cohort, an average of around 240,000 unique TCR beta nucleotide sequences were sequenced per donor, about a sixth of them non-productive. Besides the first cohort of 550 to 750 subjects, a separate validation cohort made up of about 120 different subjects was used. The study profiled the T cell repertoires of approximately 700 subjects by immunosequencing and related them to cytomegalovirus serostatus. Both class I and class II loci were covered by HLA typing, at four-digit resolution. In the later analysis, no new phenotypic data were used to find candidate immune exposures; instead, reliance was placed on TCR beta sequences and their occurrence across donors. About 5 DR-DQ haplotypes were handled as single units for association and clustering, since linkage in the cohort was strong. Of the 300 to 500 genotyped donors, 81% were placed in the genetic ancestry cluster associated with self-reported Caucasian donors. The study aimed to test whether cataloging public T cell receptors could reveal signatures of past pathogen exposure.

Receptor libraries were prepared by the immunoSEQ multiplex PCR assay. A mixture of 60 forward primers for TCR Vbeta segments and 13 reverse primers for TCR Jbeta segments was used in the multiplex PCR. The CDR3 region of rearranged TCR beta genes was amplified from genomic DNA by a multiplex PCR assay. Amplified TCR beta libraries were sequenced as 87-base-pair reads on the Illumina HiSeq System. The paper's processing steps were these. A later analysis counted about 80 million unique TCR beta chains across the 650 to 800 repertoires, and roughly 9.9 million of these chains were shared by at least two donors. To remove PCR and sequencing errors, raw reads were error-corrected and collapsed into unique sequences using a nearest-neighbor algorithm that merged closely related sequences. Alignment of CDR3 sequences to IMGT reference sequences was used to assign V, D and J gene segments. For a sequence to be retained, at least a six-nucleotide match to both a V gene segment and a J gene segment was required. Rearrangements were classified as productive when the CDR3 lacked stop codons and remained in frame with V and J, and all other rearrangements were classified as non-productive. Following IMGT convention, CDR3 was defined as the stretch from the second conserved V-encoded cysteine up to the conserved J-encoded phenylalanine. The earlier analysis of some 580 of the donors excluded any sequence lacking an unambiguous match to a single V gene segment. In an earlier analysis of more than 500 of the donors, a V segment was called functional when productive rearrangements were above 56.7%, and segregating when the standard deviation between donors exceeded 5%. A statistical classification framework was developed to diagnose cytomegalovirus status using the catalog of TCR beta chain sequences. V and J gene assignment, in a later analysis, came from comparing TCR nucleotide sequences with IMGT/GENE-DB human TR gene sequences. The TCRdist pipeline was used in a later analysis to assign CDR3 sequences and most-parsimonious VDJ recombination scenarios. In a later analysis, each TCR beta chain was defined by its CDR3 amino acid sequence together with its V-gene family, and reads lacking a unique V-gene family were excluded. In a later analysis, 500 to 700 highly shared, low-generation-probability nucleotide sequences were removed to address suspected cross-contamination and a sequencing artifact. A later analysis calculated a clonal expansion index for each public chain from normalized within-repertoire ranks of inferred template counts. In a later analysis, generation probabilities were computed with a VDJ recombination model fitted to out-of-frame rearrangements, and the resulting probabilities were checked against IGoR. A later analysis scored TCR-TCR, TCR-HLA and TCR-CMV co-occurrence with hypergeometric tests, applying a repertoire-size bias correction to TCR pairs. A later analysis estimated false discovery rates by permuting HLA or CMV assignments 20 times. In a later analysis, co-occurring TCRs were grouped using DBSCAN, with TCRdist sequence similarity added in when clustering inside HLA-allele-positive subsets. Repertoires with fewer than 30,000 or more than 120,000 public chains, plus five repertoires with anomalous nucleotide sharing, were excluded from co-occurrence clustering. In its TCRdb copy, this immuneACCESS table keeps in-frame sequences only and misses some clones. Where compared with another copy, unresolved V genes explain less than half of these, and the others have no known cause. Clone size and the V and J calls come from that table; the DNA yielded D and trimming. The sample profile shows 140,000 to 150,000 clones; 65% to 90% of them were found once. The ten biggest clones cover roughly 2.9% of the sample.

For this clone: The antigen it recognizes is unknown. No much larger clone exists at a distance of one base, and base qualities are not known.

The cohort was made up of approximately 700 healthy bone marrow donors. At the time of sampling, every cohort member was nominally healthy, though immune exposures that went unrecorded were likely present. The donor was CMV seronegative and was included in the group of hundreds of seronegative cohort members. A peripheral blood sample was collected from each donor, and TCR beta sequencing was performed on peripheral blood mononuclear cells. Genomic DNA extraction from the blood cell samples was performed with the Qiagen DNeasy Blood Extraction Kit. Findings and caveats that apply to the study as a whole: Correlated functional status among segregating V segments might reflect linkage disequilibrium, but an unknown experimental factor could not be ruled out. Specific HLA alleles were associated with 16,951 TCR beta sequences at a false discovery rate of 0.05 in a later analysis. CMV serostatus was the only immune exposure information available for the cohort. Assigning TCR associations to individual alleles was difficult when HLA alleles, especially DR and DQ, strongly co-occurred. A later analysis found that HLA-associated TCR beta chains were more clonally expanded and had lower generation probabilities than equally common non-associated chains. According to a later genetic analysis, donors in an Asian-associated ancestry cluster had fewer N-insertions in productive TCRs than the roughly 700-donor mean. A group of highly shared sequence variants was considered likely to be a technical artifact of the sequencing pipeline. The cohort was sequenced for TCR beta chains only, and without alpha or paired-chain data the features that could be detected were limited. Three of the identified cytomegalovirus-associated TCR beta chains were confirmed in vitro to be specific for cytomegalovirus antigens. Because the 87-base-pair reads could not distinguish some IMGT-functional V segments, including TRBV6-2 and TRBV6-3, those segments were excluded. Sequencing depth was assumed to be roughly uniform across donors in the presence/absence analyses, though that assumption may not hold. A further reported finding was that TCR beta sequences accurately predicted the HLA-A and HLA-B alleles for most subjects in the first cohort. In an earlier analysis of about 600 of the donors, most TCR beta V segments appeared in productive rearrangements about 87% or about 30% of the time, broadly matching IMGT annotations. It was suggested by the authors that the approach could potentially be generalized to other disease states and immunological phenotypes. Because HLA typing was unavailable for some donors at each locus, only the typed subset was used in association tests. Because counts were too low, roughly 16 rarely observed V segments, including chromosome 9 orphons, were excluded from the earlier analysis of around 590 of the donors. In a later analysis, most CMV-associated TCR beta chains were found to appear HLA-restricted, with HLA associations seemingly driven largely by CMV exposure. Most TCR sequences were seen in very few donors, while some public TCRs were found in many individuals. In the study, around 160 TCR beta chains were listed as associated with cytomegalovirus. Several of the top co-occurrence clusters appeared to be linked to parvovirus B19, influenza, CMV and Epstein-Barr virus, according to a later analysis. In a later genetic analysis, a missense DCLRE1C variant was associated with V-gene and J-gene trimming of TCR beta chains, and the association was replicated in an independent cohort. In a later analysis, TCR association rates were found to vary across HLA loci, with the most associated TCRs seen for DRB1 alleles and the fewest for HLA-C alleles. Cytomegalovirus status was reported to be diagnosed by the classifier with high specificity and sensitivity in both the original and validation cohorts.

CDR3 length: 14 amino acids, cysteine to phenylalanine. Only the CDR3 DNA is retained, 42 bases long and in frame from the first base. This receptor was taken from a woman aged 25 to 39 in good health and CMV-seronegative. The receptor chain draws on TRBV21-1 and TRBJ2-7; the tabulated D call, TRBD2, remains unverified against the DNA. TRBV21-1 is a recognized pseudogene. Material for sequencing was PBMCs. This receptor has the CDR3 CASTGEGHRYEQYF. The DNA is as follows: TGTGCCAGCACCGGGGAGGGGCATCGTTACGAGCAGTACTTC.